This paragraph reports one T cell receptor (beta chain). The antigen is not known. From germline, CDR1 is SQVTM and CDR2 ANQGSEA. Trimming stripped 8 bases from V and 4 bases from J, with 19 bases between. The CDR3 runs 14 residues. The entry originates in a study of cytomegalovirus exposure and HLA in healthy donors. In the study overall: In an earlier analysis, approximately 120 million unique TCR beta sequences were found from about 180 million T cells. Study outcomes and limitations: A reported reduction in N-insertions relative to the 666-donor mean was seen in an Asian-associated ancestry cluster in a later analysis. A further, later analysis showed that HLA-associated TCR beta chains (compared with equally common others) were more clonally expanded. By HLA locus, TCR association rates varied in a later analysis, with DRB1 showing the most and HLA-C the fewest.

PCR amplification relied on 60 Vbeta primers (plus 13 Jbeta primers). Here immunoSEQ multiplex PCR was the method, and the copy in TCRdb shows in-frame clones only, minus some. The sample lists about 200,000 clones, approximately 70% occurring once. Sequencing was carried out using PBMCs. This chain uses TRBV29-1 with TRBJ2-3, with D maybe TRBD2 (6 bases). This clonotype was sampled from a man between 35 and 55 years old in good health and CMV-seropositive. This CDR3 reads CSTREKGIADTQYF. As DNA, the CDR3 is TGCAGCACCCGGGAGAAAGGAATTGCAGATACGCAGTATTTT.